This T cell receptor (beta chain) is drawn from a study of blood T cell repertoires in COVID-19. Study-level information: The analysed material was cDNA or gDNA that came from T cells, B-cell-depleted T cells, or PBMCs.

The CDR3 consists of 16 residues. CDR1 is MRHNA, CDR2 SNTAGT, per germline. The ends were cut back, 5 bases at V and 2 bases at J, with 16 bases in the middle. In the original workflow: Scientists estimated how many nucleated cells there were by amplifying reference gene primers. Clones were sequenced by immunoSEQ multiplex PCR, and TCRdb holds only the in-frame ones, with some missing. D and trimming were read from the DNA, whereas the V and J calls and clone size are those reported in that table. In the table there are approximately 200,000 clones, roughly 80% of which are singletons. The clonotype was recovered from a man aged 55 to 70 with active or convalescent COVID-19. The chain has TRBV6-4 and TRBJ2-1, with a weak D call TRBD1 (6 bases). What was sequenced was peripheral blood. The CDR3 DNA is TGTGCCAGCAGTCTCATTCGGACAGCTCCCTACAATGAGCAGTTCTTC. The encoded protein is CASSLIRTAPYNEQFF.